This record covers a single TCR beta chain. This sample was included in a study of blood T cell repertoires in COVID-19. Study-wide background: The United States, Italy and Spain provided the acute and convalescent COVID-19 samples. Sources were T cells, B-cell-depleted T cells, or PBMCs; the material itself was cDNA or gDNA.

V was pared by 3 bases and J by 8 bases, with 7 bases of the junction left unmatched. Germline V CDR1 and CDR2: SNHLY, FYNNEI. The CDR3 is 15 residues long. Under the authors' procedure: By means of reference gene primer amplification, nucleated cell counts were estimated. Profiled with immunoSEQ multiplex PCR; TCRdb holds only in-frame clones, not every one. From that table come the V and J calls and clone size; the DNA was used to work out D and trimming. Counted here are around 40,000 clones, just under 90% occurring once; the ten biggest clones make up approximately 3.8%. It was during active infection that Seattle patients were enrolled and then longitudinally followed.

The sample comprised peripheral blood. The clonotype comes from a middle-aged man with COVID-19, enrolled during active disease. The chain uses TRBV2 and TRBJ2-1, with 10 bases lining up with TRBD2. The chain's CDR3 is CASSEMASGSYEQFF. CDR3 nucleotides: TGTGCCAGCAGTGAGATGGCTAGCGGGAGCTATGAGCAGTTCTTC. Together with reference TRBV2 and TRBJ2-1, the CDR3 gives the full variable domain: EPEVTQTPSHQVTQMGQEVILRCVPISNHLYFYWYRQILGQKVEFLVSFYNNEISEKSEIFDDQFSVERPDGSNFTLKIRSTKLEDSAMYFCASSEMASGSYEQFFGPGTRLTVL.